This TCR beta chain derives from a study of control samples from healthy donors and cancer patients. Libraries were prepared by immunoSEQ multiplex PCR; TCRdb keeps only in-frame clonotypes and omits some of them. The repertoire holds some 120,000 clones, nearly 95% seen once, with less than 3.5% in the top ten. The V gene's germline CDR1 is LGHDT and CDR2 YNNKEL (reference sequence). The CDR3 has 20 amino acids. V was shortened by 1 base and J by 0 bases, with 22 bases between the two germline ends. This chain connects TRBV3-1 (or the pseudogene TRBV3-2) to TRBJ1-3; D may be TRBD1 (6 bases). Sequencing was carried out using blood. This clonotype was obtained from a man aged 25-45 years in good health. The CDR3 sequence: CASSQVSGQGPYSSGNTIYF. Here the CDR3 DNA reads TGTGCCAGCAGCCAAGTCTCGGGGCAGGGGCCCTACAGCTCTGGAAACACCATATATTTT.